Each of the 23 T cell receptor beta chains below was sequenced from the same sample in a study of T-cell memory formation after mild COVID-19. In TCRdb, the 5' RACE reads were re-called with MiXCR into one record per CDR3 protein. The sample lists about 290,000 distinct CDR3 sequences, around 17% occurring once. The material sequenced was PBMCs or a T cell subset sorted from them (not recorded which). The receptors were gathered from a man younger than 30 who had mild COVID-19 (a few samples of this study predate the infection). Cell type and time point are not known.

This clonotype has only a few counts. The chain's CDR3 is CASSLDSGGYEQYF. CDR3 nucleotides: TGCGCCAGCAGCTTGGATAGCGGTGGATACGAGCAGTACTTC. The rearrangement uses TRBV5-1 and TRBJ2-7, with a possible D match to TRBD2 (6 bases). Germline lookup yields CDR1 SGHRS and CDR2 YFSETQ. V lost 0 bases to trimming and J lost 4 bases, with 11 bases between them. The CDR3 length is 14 residues.

This chain uses TRBV7-3 with TRBJ2-7; D is undetermined. CDR3 length: 8 amino acids. Germline lookup yields CDR1 SGHTA and CDR2 FQGTGA. The CDR3 coding sequence is TGTGCCAGCAGCCAAGGTGGCGTC. Its translation is CASSQGGV.

The V gene is TRBV7-9, the J gene TRBJ1-1; D is uncertain. Germline loops: CDR1 SEHNR, CDR2 FQNEAQ (reference sequence). V was cut by 4 bases and J by 0 bases, with 15 bases left in between. The CDR3 runs 16 residues. The CDR3 loop is CASSYPRIPMNTEAFF. As DNA, the CDR3 is TGTGCCAGCAGCTACCCCCGCATCCCAATGAACACTGAAGCTTTCTTT.

The J gene is TRBJ2-1, the V gene TRBV5-1, with 13 bases that match TRBD2. This CDR3 region has 20 residues. After removal of 3 bases from V and 4 bases from J, the junction contained 16 bases not matched to a gene. CDR1 SGHRS and CDR2 YFSETQ come from the germline V gene. The CDR3 bases are TGCGCCAGCAGCTCCCCCAGGCCCAAACTAGCGGGGGGGGCTTACAATGAGCAGTTCTTC. Translated, it gives CASSSPRPKLAGGAYNEQFF. Variable domain in full (rest from reference TRBV5-1 and TRBJ2-1): KAGVTQTPRYLIKTRGQQVTLSCSPISGHRSVSWYQQTPGQGLQFLFEYFSETQRNKGNFPGRFSGRQFSNSRSEMNVSTLELGDSALYLCASSSPRPKLAGGAYNEQFFGPGTRLTVL.

The chain employs TRBV28 and TRBJ2-7; D possibly corresponds to TRBD1 (6 bases). This CDR3 has 15 residues. Germline CDR1 reads MDHEN; CDR2 reads SYDVKM. With 4 bases removed from V and 6 bases from J, the gap between germline ends came to 19 bases. CDR3 DNA sequence: TGTGCCAGCAGTTCCCCAGAACCTGGCAGGGGCGAGCAGTACGTC. This codes for CASSSPEPGRGEQYV.

The V gene is TRBV5-4, the J gene TRBJ1-4; D possibly corresponds to TRBD1 (6 bases). The length of the CDR3 is 14 residues. Trimming stripped 0 bases from V and 5 bases from J, with 8 bases between. Germline assignment: CDR1 SGHNT and CDR2 YYREEE (reference sequence). In DNA form, the CDR3 reads TGTGCCAGCAGCTTGGCCGGGACAAATGAAAAACTGTTTTTT. Its translation: CASSLAGTNEKLFF.

The chain couples TRBV20-1 to TRBJ2-7, with 10 bases matching TRBD2. Germline V gene data show CDR1 as DFQATT and CDR2 as SNEGSKA (reference sequence). V was clipped by 6 bases and J by 4 bases; unmatched bases: 6. This CDR3 region has 13 residues. The CDR3 reads CSARSGGAYEQYF. In DNA, the CDR3 is TGCAGTGCGCGGAGCGGGGGGGCTTACGAGCAGTACTTC.

This clonotype was seen a handful of times. This chain links TRBV20-1 with TRBJ2-5; D unresolved. V lost 7 bases to trimming and J lost 5 bases, with 11 bases between them. Germline assignment: CDR1 DFQATT and CDR2 SNEGSKA (reference sequence). This CDR3 region has 11 residues. The CDR3 here is CSGAHGETQYF. For the CDR3, the DNA is TGCAGTGGGGCTCACGGGGAGACCCAGTACTTC.

This clonotype has a handful of counts. V gene TRBV4-2 combines with J gene TRBJ2-7, with no clear D. V dropped 3 bases and J dropped 3 bases, with 15 bases sitting between them. The CDR3 is made up of 15 amino acids. CDR1 and CDR2 from the germline V gene are LGHNA and YNFKEQ. CDR3 amino acids: CASSQDDSQSYEQYF. The CDR3 DNA is TGTGCCAGCAGCCAGGACGACTCTCAGAGCTACGAGCAGTACTTC.

V and J are TRBV9 and TRBJ2-3, with D perhaps matching TRBD2 (5 bases). This CDR3 has 15 amino acids. Germline loops: CDR1 SGDLS, CDR2 YYNGEE. V dropped 0 bases and J dropped 1 base, with 9 bases sitting between them. CDR3 protein: CASSVDIGGTDTQYF. CDR3 nucleotide sequence: TGTGCCAGCAGCGTAGACATCGGGGGCACAGATACGCAGTATTTT.

This clonotype was seen only a few times. The rearrangement joins TRBV5-4 to TRBJ2-2, with D uncertain. V gave up 4 bases and J gave up 5 bases, with 12 bases separating them. Germline V gene sequence: CDR1 SGHNT, CDR2 YYREEE (reference sequence). CDR3 length: 14 amino acids. The CDR3 loop is CASSRRVETGELFF. CDR3 coding DNA: TGTGCCAGCAGCCGCCGAGTGGAAACCGGGGAGCTGTTTTTT.

This rearrangement joins TRBV4-2 to TRBJ1-2, with D possibly TRBD1 on 6 matching bases. This CDR3 contains 16 residues. The V and J ends lost 0 bases and 5 bases respectively, with 16 bases between them. Germline lookup yields CDR1 LGHNA and CDR2 YNFKEQ. For the CDR3, the DNA is TGTGCCAGCAGCCAAGAGCCCCAGGGGTCTGAGTATGGCTACACCTTC. Translation: CASSQEPQGSEYGYTF.

This clonotype was observed a handful of times. This chain links TRBV24-1 with TRBJ2-3; possible D gene TRBD2, 5 bases. The CDR3 totals 13 residues. Germline CDR1 and CDR2: KGHDR and SFDVKD. The V and J ends lost 10 bases and 2 bases respectively, with 12 bases between them. DNA for the CDR3: TGTGCCACAGGTGGCGGGTACACAGATACGCAGTATTTT. Translating gives CATGGGYTDTQYF.

This rearrangement joins TRBV28 to TRBJ2-1; D tentatively fits TRBD1 or TRBD2 (7 bases each). Germline V gene sequence: CDR1 MDHEN, CDR2 SYDVKM. Between the trimmed V and J ends, which lost 4 bases and 9 bases, there was a span of 16 bases. The CDR3 totals 14 residues. CDR3 in amino acids: CASSSAGGDFEQFF. The CDR3, as DNA: TGTGCCAGCAGTTCGGCAGGGGGGGACTTTGAGCAGTTCTTC.

The chain employs TRBV6-6 and TRBJ1-1, with D possibly being TRBD1 (6 bases). With 0 bases removed from V and 9 bases from J, the gap between germline ends came to 17 bases. Germline V CDR1 and CDR2: MNHNY, SVGAGI (reference sequence). There are 15 residues in the CDR3. The CDR3 sequence: CASSYSTGLGEKAFF. CDR3 bases: TGTGCCAGCAGTTACTCGACAGGATTAGGAGAAAAAGCTTTCTTT.

This clonotype appeared a few times. V is TRBV9 and J is TRBJ2-1; either TRBD1 or TRBD2 may fit D (5 bases each). V lost 4 bases to trimming and J lost 10 bases, with 18 bases between them. The germline V gene encodes CDR1 SGDLS and CDR2 YYNGEE. CDR3 size: 14 residues. CDR3 nucleotide sequence: TGTGCCAGCAGCTCTGGGGGTATGGAGCGAGAGCAGTTCTTC. It specifies CASSSGGMEREQFF.

The chain is built from TRBV10-3 and TRBJ1-2, with D possibly being TRBD1 (5 bases). The CDR3 spans 12 residues. Germline lookup yields CDR1 ENHRY and CDR2 SYGVKD. V lost 4 bases, J lost 8 bases, and 11 bases lay in between. Here the CDR3 DNA reads TGTGCCATCAGTGCCCGACAGATAGGCTACACCTTC. As protein: CAISARQIGYTF.

J is TRBJ2-5 and V is TRBV4-3, with D possibly called TRBD1 or TRBD2 (5 bases each). Germline V gene sequence: CDR1 LGHNA, CDR2 YSLEER. Trimming stripped 4 bases from V and 10 bases from J, with 13 bases between. The CDR3 sequence is 12 residues long. CDR3: CASSLGMGDQYF. In DNA form, the CDR3 reads TGCGCCAGCAGCCTGGGAATGGGGGACCAGTACTTC.

The V gene is TRBV5-1, the J gene TRBJ1-1; D remains unclear. Germline-derived CDR1 and CDR2 are SGHRS and YFSETQ. V lost 5 bases, J lost 11 bases, and 19 bases lay in between. This CDR3 spans 13 amino acids. In DNA, the CDR3 is TGCGCCAGCAGACCGGACGGTGATGGCTTGGCTTTCTTT. It codes for CASRPDGDGLAFF.

This clonotype was observed a few times. J is TRBJ2-2 and V is TRBV4-1, with 8 bases that match TRBD1. The length of the CDR3 is 18 residues. Germline CDR1 and CDR2: MGHRA and YSYEKL. Trimming removed 5 bases from V and 0 bases from J; junction bases left unmatched: 11. The CDR3 DNA is TGCGCCAGCAGCAAGTATACCTGGACAGGGCCGAACACCGGGGAGCTGTTTTTT. This encodes CASSKYTWTGPNTGELFF.

This clonotype was found a few times. The rearrangement uses TRBV7-9 and TRBJ1-2, with D unclear. Germline assignment: CDR1 SEHNR and CDR2 FQNEAQ (reference sequence). There are 13 residues in the CDR3. Trimming left V 2 bases short and J 7 bases short, with 11 bases between. CDR3 nucleotides: TGTGCCAGCAGCTTAAGAAGCGAAGGTGGCTACACCTTC. Translating gives CASSLRSEGGYTF.

Written as DNA, the CDR3 is TGTGCCAGCAGTGGACGAGGACAGGGATACACTGAAGCTTTCTTT. The encoded protein is CASSGRGQGYTEAFF. This chain connects TRBV25-1 to TRBJ1-1; 8 positions match TRBD1. The CDR3 is 15 amino acids. J was trimmed by 3 bases and V by 4 bases; bases with no gene match: 7. Germline V gene data show CDR1 as MGHDK and CDR2 as SYGVNS.

The chain is built from TRBV7-8 and TRBJ1-2; no definite D call. The CDR3 sequence is 13 residues long. With 3 bases removed from V and 2 bases from J, the gap between germline ends came to 7 bases. The germline CDR1 and CDR2 sequences are SGHVS and FQNEAQ. CDR3 region: CASSLRVNYGYTF. In nucleotides, the CDR3 is TGTGCCAGCAGCTTGAGGGTAAACTATGGCTACACCTTC.